This T cell receptor (beta chain) was obtained from a study of blood T cells in healthy people across ages. Overall study: Capture by template switching was about one barcoded beta molecule per two T cells. Study-level points and caveats: Unsorted PBMC material precluded a definitive naive versus antigen-experienced comparison.

CDR3 length equals 15 residues. Trimming stripped 4 bases from V and 0 bases from J, with 11 bases between. A remark on this clonotype: Its matching antigen is unknown.

A second about 6 to 11 cycle PCR used barcoded and J-beta primers. TCRdb re-derived calls from the 5' RACE reads in MiXCR, one entry per CDR3 protein. The table has more than 800,000 distinct CDR3 sequences, 40% to 55% seen once. Sequencing was carried out using blood. The receptor was isolated from a woman between 55 and 75 years old in good health. The chain links TRBV12-3 or TRBV12-4 to TRBJ2-3; D is unclear. The CDR3 DNA sequence: TGTGCCAGCAGTTCCCCTTCAGACAGCACAGATACGCAGTATTTT. Its translation is CASSSPSDSTDTQYF.